This T cell receptor beta chain is from a study of Ad26.COV2.S vaccination and SARS-CoV-2 variants. Study context: Ad26.COV2.S shots went into the muscle once or twice, 56 days apart.

Trimming took 1 base from V and 3 from J, leaving 7 bases between them. CDR1 is SGHVS, CDR2 FQNEAQ, per germline. The CDR3 runs 14 residues. Regarding treatment: about 20 received Ad26.COV2.S at low or high dose, single or two shots; 5 received placebo; per-sample allocation not given. Samples came from day 63 after the first vaccine or placebo injection. Immunization relied on an Ad26 vector, which expressed Wuhan-strain SARS-CoV-2 spike. Points from the study as a whole: Vaccinees and placebo recipients showed similar non-spike TCR breadth. Higher spike-specific TCR breadth was found in vaccine recipients than in placebo recipients.

Sequenced by immunoSEQ multiplex PCR; TCRdb stores in-frame clones only, minus some. The sample shows roughly 400,000 clones, over 75% of them seen only once. With respect to this clone: Antigen specificity is unknown.

The TCR originated in a person aged 18 to 65 who received the Ad26.COV2.S COVID-19 vaccine or a placebo. The chain employs TRBV7-8 and TRBJ1-5; D is undetermined. The sample here was peripheral blood, taken in a trial of Ad26.COV2.S vaccine versus placebo. The CDR3 loop reads CASSLGRINQPQHF. The DNA of the CDR3 is TGTGCCAGCAGCTTAGGTCGGATCAATCAGCCCCAGCATTTT.